This TCR beta chain was identified during a study of T-cell memory formation after mild COVID-19. The CDR3 covers 13 residues. Trimming removed 10 bases at V and 2 bases at J, with 15 bases between. The germline V gene encodes CDR1 MNHEY and CDR2 SVGAGI. TCRdb reanalysed the 5' RACE reads using MiXCR and keeps one entry per CDR3 protein. The sample contains a few hundred thousand distinct CDR3 sequences, approximately 21% of which appear only once. J is TRBJ2-7 and V is TRBV6-5, with D possibly matching TRBD1 (6 bases). The sequence came from an adult woman who had mild COVID-19 (a few samples of this study predate the infection). Cell type and time point are not known. Sequenced input: PBMCs or a T cell subset sorted from them (not recorded which). Here the CDR3 reads CATTGSPTYEQYF. CDR3 in DNA: TGTGCCACCACAGGGAGTCCGACCTACGAGCAGTACTTC.